These 16 T cell receptor beta chains originate from one sample sequenced in a study of OX40 agonist ivuxolimab in advanced cancers. Sequenced by immunoSEQ multiplex PCR; TCRdb stores in-frame clones only, minus some. This sample has around 9,300 clones, with more than 80% found just once. This specimen was CD4+ or CD8+ T cells sorted from blood, taken in a trial of the OX40 agonist ivuxolimab. The receptors come from an adult with an advanced solid tumor such as melanoma, head and neck, liver or kidney cancer.

The chain uses TRBV7-9 and TRBJ2-7, with 7 bases fitting TRBD1. This CDR3 contains 14 residues. V trimming: 5 bases; J trimming: 4 bases; junction bases outside the gene matches: 8. Germline CDR1 reads SEHNR; CDR2 reads FQNEAQ (reference sequence). The DNA of the CDR3 is TGTGCCAGCAGCCGGGACAGCAGCCCTTACGAGCAGTACTTC. Encoded protein: CASSRDSSPYEQYF.

The chain employs TRBV5-1 and TRBJ2-7; TRBD1 aligns across 8 bases. Trimming took 6 bases from V and 3 from J; bases not matched to a gene: 8. Germline V lookup: CDR1 SGHRS, CDR2 YFSETQ. This CDR3 is 14 amino acids long. DNA of the CDR3: TGCGCCAGCAAATGGGGGACAGGCATCTACGAGCAGTACTTC. This sequence encodes CASKWGTGIYEQYF.

V gene TRBV6-5 combines with J gene TRBJ2-2; D unresolved. V dropped 8 bases and J dropped 0 bases, with 13 bases sitting between them. The length of the CDR3 is 15 residues. The germline V gene encodes CDR1 MNHEY and CDR2 SVGAGI. The CDR3 is CASGRDGSNTGELFF. The DNA of the CDR3 is TGTGCCAGCGGCCGAGACGGATCGAACACCGGGGAGCTGTTTTTT.

The genes are TRBV27 and TRBJ1-5; D is undetermined. Trimming removed 2 bases at V and 3 bases at J, with 8 bases between. The CDR3 totals 14 residues. Germline CDR1 is MNHEY and CDR2 is SMNVEV (reference sequence). CDR3 nucleotide sequence: TGTGCCAGCAGTTTAGGTTCCCCCAATCAGCCCCAGCATTTT. This translates into CASSLGSPNQPQHF.

The chain carries TRBV9 and TRBJ2-2, with D possibly matching TRBD1 (5 bases). Germline assignment: CDR1 SGDLS and CDR2 YYNGEE. The CDR3 contains 19 residues. Trimming removed 0 bases at V and 6 bases at J, with 24 bases between. The CDR3 bases are TGTGCCAGCAGCGTAGGATTGGGCAGGGTGAAACCGGCTGCCGGGGAGCTGTTTTTT. Amino acid sequence: CASSVGLGRVKPAAGELFF.

This clone was seen a few times. An end of the junction does not agree with germline; a read error may underlie this. The rearrangement uses TRBV5-4 and TRBJ2-7, with D tentatively TRBD1 (6 bases). The CDR3 consists of 11 residues. Per the germline V gene, CDR1 is SGHNT and CDR2 is YYREEE (reference sequence). The CDR3: CASSFDRLVHF. The CDR3 DNA sequence: TGTGCCAGCAGCTTTGACAGGCTGGTGCACTTC. The variable domain in full, with the rest retrieved from reference TRBV5-4 and TRBJ2-7, is ETGVTQSPTHLIKTRGQQVTLRCSSQSGHNTVSWYQQALGQGPQFIFQYYREEENGRGNFPPRFSGLQFPNYSSELNVNALELDDSALYLCASSFDRLVHFGPGTRLTVT.

This chain links TRBV19 with TRBJ2-2; D is perhaps TRBD1 or TRBD2 (5 bases each). Germline-derived CDR1 and CDR2 are LNHDA and SQIVND (reference sequence). The V end lost 4 bases, the J end lost 2 bases, and 14 bases lay between the germline ends. The CDR3 runs to 16 residues. The CDR3 is CASSTRDGTNTGELFF. The CDR3 nucleotides are TGTGCCAGTAGTACGAGGGATGGGACCAACACCGGGGAGCTGTTTTTT.

This clone was seen a single time. This sequence joins TRBV5-1 and TRBJ1-4, with TRBD1 identical over 10 bases. This CDR3 spans 17 amino acids. Losses at the gene ends were 2 bases for V and 3 bases for J; bases not matched to a gene: 7. The V gene's germline CDR1 is SGHRS and CDR2 YFSETQ. The CDR3 coding sequence is TGCGCCAGCAGCTTTGACAGGGGGCGACTACCTAATGAAAAACTGTTTTTT. It is translated as CASSFDRGRLPNEKLFF. Based on the CDR3 plus reference TRBV5-1 and TRBJ1-4, the full variable domain is KAGVTQTPRYLIKTRGQQVTLSCSPISGHRSVSWYQQTPGQGLQFLFEYFSETQRNKGNFPGRFSGRQFSNSRSEMNVSTLELGDSALYLCASSFDRGRLPNEKLFFGSGTQLSVL.

This chain connects TRBV7-9 to TRBJ1-5, with no clear D. Deletions cut 5 bases from V and 4 bases from J, with 9 bases between. CDR3 length: 13 residues. Per germline, CDR1 SEHNR and CDR2 FQNEAQ (reference sequence). The DNA of the CDR3 is TGTGCCAGCAGCACAGATGAAAATCAGCCCCAGCATTTT. Translated: CASSTDENQPQHF.

The rearrangement links TRBV28 to TRBJ1-2, with D possibly matching TRBD1 (6 bases). Germline lookup yields CDR1 MDHEN and CDR2 SYDVKM. V lost 5 bases to trimming and J lost 2 bases, with 9 bases between them. The CDR3 loop spans 13 amino acids. This chain's CDR3 is CASSKGGNYGYTF. CDR3 coding DNA: TGTGCCAGCAGTAAGGGGGGGAACTATGGCTACACCTTC.

The chain employs TRBV9 and TRBJ1-2, with D perhaps TRBD1 (5 bases). In germline, CDR1 is SGDLS, CDR2 YYNGEE. Trimming shortened V by 0 bases and J by 8 bases, and 11 bases separated the two germline ends. The CDR3 sequence is 13 residues long. The CDR3 region has the DNA TGTGCCAGCAGCGTAGGGGGGTACGGAGGCTACACCTTC. Its translation is CASSVGGYGGYTF.

The genes are TRBV10-1 and TRBJ2-3; D is undetermined. V lost 5 bases to trimming and J lost 3 bases, with 9 bases between them. The CDR3 runs 13 residues. Germline V gene sequence: CDR1 WNHNN, CDR2 SYGVQD (reference sequence). The CDR3: CASSQRGTDTQYF. The CDR3 DNA reads TGCGCCAGCAGTCAGCGTGGGACAGATACGCAGTATTTT.

The J gene is TRBJ2-1, the V gene TRBV4-2; 9 bases align to TRBD2. V shed 4 bases, J shed 7 bases, and the junction held 8 bases outside the gene matches. The CDR3 is 15 amino acids. Germline V gene sequence: CDR1 LGHNA, CDR2 YNFKEQ. The CDR3 DNA reads TGTGCCAGCAGCCCGGGACTAGCACTACGGAATGAGCAGTTCTTC. The encoded protein is CASSPGLALRNEQFF.

The chain is built from TRBV21-1 and TRBJ1-2; TRBD1 is the table's D call and was not checked against the DNA. TRBV21-1 is recorded as a pseudogene. This CDR3 spans 14 amino acids. The DNA for the CDR3 is TGTGCCAGCAGCCGAGACAGGGCCCGGTATGGCTACACCTTC. Amino acids: CASSRDRARYGYTF.

The gene calls are TRBV5-1 and TRBJ1-1, with a possible D match to TRBD1 (6 bases). This CDR3 is 15 amino acids long. V dropped 2 bases and J dropped 7 bases, with 18 bases sitting between them. Looked up from germline, CDR1 is SGHRS and CDR2 is YFSETQ. For the CDR3, the DNA is TGCGCCAGCAGCTTTGGTACAGGGACGATGGGTGAAGCTTTCTTT. Its protein product is CASSFGTGTMGEAFF.

The genes are TRBV28 and TRBJ2-5; TRBD1 matches 8 bases. The CDR3 runs to 16 residues. Germline loops: CDR1 MDHEN, CDR2 SYDVKM. The V and J ends lost 5 bases and 5 bases, in that order; junction bases with no gene match: 13. CDR3 amino acids: CASSTPSQGARETQYF. The CDR3 region has the DNA TGTGCCAGCAGTACACCTTCGCAGGGGGCCCGGGAGACCCAGTACTTC.